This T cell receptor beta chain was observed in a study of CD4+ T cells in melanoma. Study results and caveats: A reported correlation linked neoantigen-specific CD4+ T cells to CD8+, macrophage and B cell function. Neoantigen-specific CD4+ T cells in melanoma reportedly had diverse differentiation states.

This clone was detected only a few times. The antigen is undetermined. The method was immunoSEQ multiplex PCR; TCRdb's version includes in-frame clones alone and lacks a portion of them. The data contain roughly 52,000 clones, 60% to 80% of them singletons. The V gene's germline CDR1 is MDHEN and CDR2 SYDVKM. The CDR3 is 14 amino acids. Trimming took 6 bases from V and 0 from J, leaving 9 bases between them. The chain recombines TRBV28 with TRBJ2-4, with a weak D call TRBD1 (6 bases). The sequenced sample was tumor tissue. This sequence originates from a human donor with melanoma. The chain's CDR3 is CASRPRGAKNIQYF. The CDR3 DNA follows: TGTGCCAGCAGGCCCAGGGGAGCCAAAAACATTCAGTACTTC. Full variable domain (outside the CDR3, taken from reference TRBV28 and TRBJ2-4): DVKVTQSSRYLVKRTGEKVFLECVQDMDHENMFWYRQDPGLGLRLIYFSYDVKMKEKGDIPEGYSVSREKKERFSLILESASTNQTSMYLCASRPRGAKNIQYFGAGTRLSVL.